The 26 T cell receptor beta chains below come from one sample, sequenced in a study of cytomegalovirus exposure and HLA in healthy donors. The study ran its PCR with 60 Vbeta and 13 Jbeta primers. Repertoires were generated with immunoSEQ multiplex PCR, while TCRdb's copy carries only in-frame clones and drops some. The sample includes roughly 150,000 clones, 70% of them seen just once. The material sequenced was PBMCs. These receptor sequences come from a woman in her sixties or seventies in good health and CMV-seropositive.

The V call is TRBV6-5, the J call TRBJ1-4, with unresolved D. CDR1 MNHEY and CDR2 SVGAGI come from the germline V gene. V gave up 8 bases and J gave up 2 bases, with 12 bases separating them. The CDR3 contains 14 residues. CDR3 in DNA: TGTGCCAGCCACCCCGCGGGGACTAATGAAAAACTGTTTTTT. This sequence encodes CASHPAGTNEKLFF.

The chain has TRBV7-3 and TRBJ1-2; 10 bases map to TRBD1. The CDR3 extends over 15 amino acids. Germline loops: CDR1 SGHTA, CDR2 FQGTGA. The junction had 5 bases not matched to a gene; V was cut back by 3 bases and J by 4 bases. As DNA, the CDR3 is TGTGCCAGCAGCTTGACAGGGGGCGCTTCCTATGGCTACACCTTC. Protein product: CASSLTGGASYGYTF. The entire variable domain, with the rest obtained from reference TRBV7-3 and TRBJ1-2, is as follows: GAGVSQTPSNKVTEKGKYVELRCDPISGHTALYWYRQSLGQGPEFLIYFQGTGAADDSGLPNDRFFAVRPEGSVSTLKIQRTERGDSAVYLCASSLTGGASYGYTFGSGTRLTVV.

The rearrangement uses TRBV4-1 and TRBJ2-5; 7 bases line up with TRBD1. The CDR3 has 14 residues. V was clipped by 1 base and J by 3 bases; unmatched bases: 2. Germline values: CDR1 MGHRA, CDR2 YSYEKL. DNA of the CDR3: TGCGCCAGCAGCCAAGTCGGGACAGAAGAGACCCAGTACTTC. Amino acids: CASSQVGTEETQYF.

The J gene is TRBJ1-5, the V gene TRBV4-1, with 7 bases fitting TRBD1. Germline values: CDR1 MGHRA, CDR2 YSYEKL. The CDR3 is 15 amino acids. The trim removed 4 bases at V and 5 bases at J, leaving 8 bases unmatched. CDR3 sequence reads: CASSRGQFVDQPQHF. CDR3 bases: TGCGCCAGCAGCCGGGGACAGTTCGTGGATCAGCCCCAGCATTTT.

The V call is TRBV7-9, the J call TRBJ1-2; no reliable D call. Germline CDR1 SEHNR, CDR2 FQNEAQ (reference sequence). The CDR3 consists of 12 residues. V was cut by 5 bases and J by 8 bases, with 12 bases left in between. The CDR3 sequence is CASSLPEGGYTF. CDR3 DNA sequence: TGTGCCAGCAGCCTTCCCGAGGGCGGCTACACCTTC.

The chain uses TRBV6-5 and TRBJ2-3; D is ambiguous. This CDR3 is 13 amino acids long. V was pared by 2 bases and J by 6 bases, with 9 bases between. Germline lookup yields CDR1 MNHEY and CDR2 SVGAGI. CDR3 amino acids: CASSYLQADTQYF. As DNA, the CDR3 is TGTGCCAGCAGTTACCTCCAGGCGGATACGCAGTATTTT.

J is TRBJ1-1 and V is TRBV10-3, with 9 bases identical to TRBD1. This CDR3 contains 13 residues. Germline V lookup: CDR1 ENHRY, CDR2 SYGVKD. J lost 5 bases, V lost 10 bases, and 8 bases had no gene match. CDR3 amino acids: CANAQGAQTEAFF. Written as DNA, the CDR3 is TGTGCCAACGCACAGGGGGCGCAAACTGAAGCTTTCTTT.

The chain links TRBV30 to TRBJ2-2; D remains ambiguous. V shed 3 bases and J shed 0 bases, with 8 bases lying between them. Germline CDR1 GTSNPN, CDR2 SVGIG (reference sequence). This CDR3 comprises 14 residues. The CDR3 region is CAWSRRSNTGELFF. The CDR3 nucleotides read TGTGCCTGGAGCCGCAGGTCGAACACCGGGGAGCTGTTTTTT.

This clone turned up a few times. The J gene is TRBJ2-7, the V gene TRBV6-5; D is unclear. The length of the CDR3 is 13 residues. V was shortened by 7 bases and J by 0 bases, with 10 bases between the two germline ends. CDR1 and CDR2 from the germline V gene are MNHEY and SVGAGI. The CDR3 DNA reads TGTGCCAGCAAGTGGCGGAGCTCCTACGAGCAGTACTTC. It yields the protein CASKWRSSYEQYF.

This clone appeared a few times. The chain couples TRBV5-1 to TRBJ2-3, with D possibly TRBD2 on 6 matching bases. Germline loops: CDR1 SGHRS, CDR2 YFSETQ. CDR3 length: 16 amino acids. The V and J ends lost 2 bases and 6 bases respectively, with 19 bases between them. DNA for the CDR3: TGCGCCAGCAGCTTTGGGGCCAACGGAGGGCCGGATACGCAGTATTTT. Translation: CASSFGANGGPDTQYF.

V is TRBV27 and J is TRBJ2-7; 10 bases fit TRBD2. The CDR3 has 16 residues. Trimming at V came to 5 bases and at J to 2 bases, leaving 9 bases not matched to a gene. Germline-derived CDR1 and CDR2 are MNHEY and SMNVEV (reference sequence). CDR3: CASSASSGSVTYEQYF. CDR3 bases: TGTGCCAGCAGTGCTTCTAGCGGGAGCGTTACCTACGAGCAGTACTTC.

The CDR3 is CASSYSSGRAYEQYF. The CDR3 nucleotides are TGTGCCAGCAGTTACTCAAGCGGGAGGGCGTACGAGCAGTACTTC. This chain joins TRBV6-6 and TRBJ2-7; TRBD2 matches 10 bases. Germline V gene data show CDR1 as MNHNY and CDR2 as SVGAGI (reference sequence). The CDR3 totals 15 residues. V trimming: 0 bases; J trimming: 4 bases; junction bases outside the gene matches: 3.

This clone has only a few counts. The chain links TRBV6-5 to TRBJ1-4; 7 positions match TRBD1. Trimming took 2 bases from V and 4 from J; bases not matched to a gene: 4. CDR1 is MNHEY and CDR2 is SVGAGI in the germline V gene. The CDR3 runs 15 residues. DNA for the CDR3: TGTGCCAGCAGTTACCGTCAGGGGGGTAATGAAAAACTGTTTTTT. The encoded protein is CASSYRQGGNEKLFF.

The CDR3 here is CASSAPMGQNTEAFF. The CDR3 region has the DNA TGTGCCAGCAGTGCCCCGATGGGCCAAAACACTGAAGCTTTCTTT. V gene TRBV6-6 combines with J gene TRBJ1-1; D is unclear. Germline CDR1 and CDR2: MNHNY and SVGAGI (reference sequence). The V and J ends lost 5 bases and 2 bases respectively, with 15 bases between them. The CDR3 consists of 15 residues.

The J gene is TRBJ1-3, the V gene TRBV7-6, with 11 bases lining up with TRBD1. The CDR3 is made up of 17 amino acids. Trimming removed 1 base from V and 2 bases from J; junction bases left unmatched: 4. Per the germline V gene, CDR1 is SGHVS and CDR2 is FNYEAQ. CDR3 amino acids: CASSLGTGGFTGNTIYF. The CDR3 DNA follows: TGTGCCAGCAGCTTAGGGACAGGGGGCTTTACTGGAAACACCATATATTTT. Full variable domain (outside the CDR3, taken from reference TRBV7-6 and TRBJ1-3): GAGVSQSPRYKVTKRGQDVALRCDPISGHVSLYWYRQALGQGPEFLTYFNYEAQQDKSGLPNDRFSAERPEGSISTLTIQRTEQRDSAMYRCASSLGTGGFTGNTIYFGEGSWLTVV.

This clone was detected only once. This chain links TRBV5-1 with TRBJ1-1, with D possibly being TRBD1 (6 bases). The V gene's germline CDR1 is SGHRS and CDR2 YFSETQ. This CDR3 is 15 amino acids long. V was trimmed by 4 bases and J by 4 bases, leaving 17 bases between them. CDR3 sequence: CASSSTQGGGTEAFF. The CDR3 DNA is TGCGCCAGCAGCAGTACCCAGGGAGGGGGCACTGAAGCTTTCTTT.

In nucleotides, the CDR3 is TGTGCCAGCGCCCGGCAGGCGGGCGGGGAGCAGTACTTC. Its translation is CASARQAGGEQYF. V usage is TRBV6-1 and J usage is TRBJ2-7, with D possibly matching TRBD2 (5 bases). Germline CDR1 MNHNS, CDR2 SASEGT. Trimming left V 8 bases short and J 7 bases short, with 18 bases between. This CDR3 has 13 residues.

The chain uses TRBV6-5 and TRBJ1-4; no firm D call. Germline V gene data show CDR1 as MNHEY and CDR2 as SVGAGI. V was cut by 0 bases and J by 7 bases, with 12 bases left in between. This CDR3 has 15 residues. CDR3 sequence: CASSYSTGLGEKLFF. The CDR3 DNA follows: TGTGCCAGCAGTTACTCGACCGGGTTAGGTGAAAAACTGTTTTTT.

V is TRBV5-4 and J is TRBJ2-1, with 12 bases that match TRBD2. The germline CDR1 and CDR2 sequences are SGHNT and YYREEE (reference sequence). J was trimmed by 11 bases and V by 0 bases; bases with no gene match: 6. The CDR3 is 15 residues long. The CDR3 DNA sequence: TGTGCCAGCAGCTTGGCGGGACTAGCGGGCCAAAAGCAGTTCTTC. Amino acids: CASSLAGLAGQKQFF.

This clone showed up just a few times. V and J are TRBV28 and TRBJ2-3, with D unresolved. The V end was cut by 4 bases, the J end by 0 bases, with 8 bases between. Looked up from germline, CDR1 is MDHEN and CDR2 is SYDVKM. The CDR3 runs 14 residues. The CDR3 region has the DNA TGTGCCAGCAGTTCATCCGGGAGCACAGATACGCAGTATTTT. It codes for CASSSSGSTDTQYF.

This chain links TRBV4-1 with TRBJ1-2; D may be TRBD1 (6 bases). Germline values: CDR1 MGHRA, CDR2 YSYEKL. The V end lost 3 bases, the J end lost 4 bases, and 15 bases lay between the germline ends. The CDR3 loop spans 15 amino acids. The CDR3: CASSQWSGASYGYTF. Written as DNA, the CDR3 is TGCGCCAGCAGCCAGTGGTCAGGGGCCAGCTATGGCTACACCTTC.

The chain joins TRBV5-6 to TRBJ2-3; D possibly corresponds to TRBD1 (5 bases). CDR3 length: 15 residues. V lost 1 base, J lost 2 bases, and 11 bases lay in between. Germline values: CDR1 SGHDT, CDR2 YYEEEE. CDR3 protein: CASSLSGSITDTQYF. CDR3 coding DNA: TGTGCCAGCAGCTTGTCAGGGTCCATCACAGATACGCAGTATTTT.

V usage is TRBV10-3 and J usage is TRBJ2-5; 9 nucleotides agree with TRBD1. The V gene's germline CDR1 is ENHRY and CDR2 SYGVKD. The CDR3 is 17 residues long. The trim removed 11 bases at V and 5 bases at J, leaving 21 bases unmatched. CDR3 region: CAARKGDRELATETQYF. In DNA form, the CDR3 reads TGTGCCGCCCGAAAGGGGGACAGGGAGCTAGCGACGGAGACCCAGTACTTC.

This clone showed up just a few times. This rearrangement joins TRBV6-5 to TRBJ1-2, with D perhaps TRBD1 (6 bases). Germline V gene lookup returns CDR1 MNHEY and CDR2 SVGAGI. The V gene lost 6 bases and the J gene lost 5 bases, with 16 bases spanning the gap. This CDR3 has 14 residues. As DNA, the CDR3 is TGTGCCAGCAGAACCGGGGACAAGGGTTATGGCTACACCTTC. Translating gives CASRTGDKGYGYTF.

The chain recombines TRBV5-5 with TRBJ1-2; 10 bases agree with TRBD1. This CDR3 comprises 15 residues. V lost 1 base, J lost 6 bases, and 6 bases stayed unmatched. Germline V gene data show CDR1 as SGHKS and CDR2 as YYEKEE (reference sequence). In nucleotides, the CDR3 is TGTGCCAGCAGCTTGAGACAGGGGGCAAGGGATGGCTACACCTTC. It specifies CASSLRQGARDGYTF.

This clone occurred a few times. The V and J genes are TRBV6-1 and TRBJ1-1; tentative D call: TRBD1 (5 bases). The germline gives CDR1 MNHNS, CDR2 SASEGT. The V gene lost 7 bases and the J gene lost 1 base, with 13 bases spanning the gap. The CDR3 extends over 14 amino acids. The CDR3 sequence: CASKVGGRNTEAFF. The CDR3 nucleotides are TGTGCCAGCAAGGTCGGGGGTAGGAACACTGAAGCTTTCTTT.